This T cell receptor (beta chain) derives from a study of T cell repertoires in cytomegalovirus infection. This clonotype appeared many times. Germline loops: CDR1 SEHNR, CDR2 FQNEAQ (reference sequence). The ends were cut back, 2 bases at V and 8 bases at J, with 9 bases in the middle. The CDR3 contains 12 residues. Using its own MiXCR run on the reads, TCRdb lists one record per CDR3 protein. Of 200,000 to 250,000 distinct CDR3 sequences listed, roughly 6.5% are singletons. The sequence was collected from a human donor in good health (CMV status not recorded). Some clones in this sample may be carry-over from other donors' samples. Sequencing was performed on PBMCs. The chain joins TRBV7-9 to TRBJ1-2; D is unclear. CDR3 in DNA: TGTGCCAGCAGCTTAAGCGAGGAGGGCTACACCTTC. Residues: CASSLSEEGYTF.